This T cell receptor beta chain was sequenced during a study of OX40 agonist ivuxolimab in advanced cancers. Generated by immunoSEQ multiplex PCR, the TCRdb table keeps only in-frame clones and is missing some. The sample consists of tens of thousands of clones, 77% of them appearing once. Sequencing used CD4+ or CD8+ T cells sorted from blood, obtained in a trial of the OX40 agonist ivuxolimab. The receptor comes from an adult with an advanced solid tumor such as melanoma, head and neck, liver or kidney cancer.

CDR3 in DNA: TGTGCCAGCAGTTCCTTGCTAGCGGGAGTGGGTAGAAGCACAGATACGCAGTATTTT. Translating it yields CASSSLLAGVGRSTDTQYF. The rearrangement links TRBV28 to TRBJ2-3; 10 bases fit TRBD2. This CDR3 has 19 residues. J was trimmed by 0 bases and V by 4 bases; bases with no gene match: 13. CDR1 MDHEN and CDR2 SYDVKM come from the germline V gene.